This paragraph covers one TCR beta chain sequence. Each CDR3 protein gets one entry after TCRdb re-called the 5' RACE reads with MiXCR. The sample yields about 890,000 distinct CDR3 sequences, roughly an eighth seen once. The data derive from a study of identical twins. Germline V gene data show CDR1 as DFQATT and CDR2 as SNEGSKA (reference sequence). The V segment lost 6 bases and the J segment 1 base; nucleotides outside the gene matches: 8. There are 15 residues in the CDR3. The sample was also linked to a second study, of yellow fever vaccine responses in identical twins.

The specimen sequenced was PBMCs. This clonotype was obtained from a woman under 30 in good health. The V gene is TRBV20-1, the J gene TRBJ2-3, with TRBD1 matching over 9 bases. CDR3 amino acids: CSARNRDRGTDTQYF. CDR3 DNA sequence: TGCAGTGCCAGAAACCGGGACAGGGGCACAGATACGCAGTATTTT.